Listed below are T cell receptor beta chains from one sample, sequenced in a study of T cells in localized non-small cell lung cancer. Clones were read by immunoSEQ multiplex PCR, and TCRdb kept only the in-frame ones, dropping some. The data contain about 11,000 clones, approximately 85% of them seen just once; the ten biggest clones take up about 20%. The starting material was peripheral blood mononuclear cells, obtained before any cancer treatment. These receptor sequences come from a female donor older than 55 with stage II lung adenocarcinoma. The CDR3 runs from the conserved cysteine through the conserved F or W. A D gene is named only where the DNA matches it firmly. Rows give clone size only sometimes, using once, few, many, or a class for an expanded clone.

TRBJ1-2 | . | TRBV7-8 | . | CASSSQIANYGYTF | TGTGCCAGCAGCTCACAGATAGCTAACTATGGCTACACCTTC
TRBJ2-7 | . | TRBV27 | . | CASSLRRGFIYEQYF | TGTGCCAGCAGTTTGAGGAGGGGATTCATCTACGAGCAGTACTTC
TRBJ2-1 | TRBD2 | TRBV29-1 | . | CSVGTSGRGNEQFF | TGCAGCGTTGGGACTAGCGGGAGAGGTAATGAGCAGTTCTTC
TRBJ2-1 | TRBD2 | TRBV9 | . | CASSAWTSGAYNEQFF | TGTGCCAGCAGCGCCTGGACTAGCGGGGCCTACAATGAGCAGTTCTTC
TRBJ2-7 | . | TRBV10-1 | . | CASSADRRGEQYF | TGCGCCAGCAGTGCTGATCGCAGGGGTGAGCAGTACTTC
TRBJ2-5 | . | TRBV2 | . | CASMGVQETQYF | TGTGCCAGCATGGGGGTCCAAGAGACCCAGTACTTC
TRBJ1-5 | . | TRBV10-3 | . | CAISGRTNQPQHF | TGTGCCATCAGCGGGCGAACTAATCAGCCCCAGCATTTT
TRBJ1-1 | . | TRBV5-1 | . | CASRPGDLTEAFF | TGCGCCAGCAGACCGGGGGATCTTACTGAAGCTTTCTTT
TRBJ1-1 | TRBD1 | TRBV5-1 | . | CASSFRGRSTEAFF | TGCGCCAGCAGCTTCAGGGGGCGAAGCACTGAAGCTTTCTTT
TRBJ2-1 | TRBD2 | TRBV28 | once | CASSLAGVLAYNEQFF | TGTGCCAGCAGTTTGGCGGGGGTTCTTGCCTACAATGAGCAGTTCTTC
TRBJ2-3 | . | TRBV7-2 | . | CASSLSDTQYF | TGTGCCAGCAGCTTAAGCGATACGCAGTATTTT
TRBJ1-1 | . | TRBV9 | . | CASSVVGGEEAFF | TGTGCCAGCAGCGTAGTCGGGGGGGAAGAAGCTTTCTTT
TRBJ2-7 | . | TRBV11-1 | . | CASSPTGHPSYEQYF | TGTGCCAGCAGCCCAACGGGACACCCTTCCTACGAGCAGTACTTC
TRBJ1-3 | TRBD1 | TRBV5-6 | . | CASSLGTGSSYF | TGTGCCAGCAGCTTGGGGACAGGGAGTTCATATTTT
TRBJ1-6 | . | TRBV7-9 | . | CASSLAVRGNSPLHF | TGTGCCAGCAGCTTAGCGGTAAGGGGTAATTCACCCCTCCACTTT
TRBJ2-3 | TRBD1 | TRBV5-4 | . | CASRWQGVDTQYF | TGTGCCAGCAGATGGCAGGGGGTCGATACGCAGTATTTT
TRBJ2-3 | TRBD1 | TRBV28 | . | CASSLGGQQGTQYF | TGTGCCAGCAGTTTAGGGGGACAGCAGGGTACGCAGTATTTT
TRBJ2-5 | . | TRBV29-1 | . | CSVLTLSVQAQETQYF | TGCAGCGTCCTCACCCTATCGGTGCAGGCCCAAGAGACCCAGTACTTC
TRBJ1-4 | . | TRBV5-4 | few | CASSPGPTNEKLFF | TGTGCCAGCTCGCCGGGACCAACTAATGAAAAACTGTTTTTT
TRBJ2-5 | TRBD1 | TRBV9 | . | CASSVGTTGAGETQYF | TGTGCCAGCAGCGTAGGTACGACAGGGGCTGGAGAGACCCAGTACTTC
TRBJ1-2 | TRBD1 | TRBV27 | . | CASSRATGTVTPLNGYTF | TGTGCCAGCAGTAGAGCCACCGGGACAGTTACCCCGTTGAATGGCTACACCTTC
TRBJ2-7 | . | TRBV2 | . | CASSPDRDSYEQYF | TGTGCCAGCAGTCCGGACAGAGACTCCTACGAGCAGTACTTC
TRBJ2-1 | TRBD2 | TRBV19 | few | CASSIGVAGVDEQFF | TGTGCCAGTAGTATTGGAGTAGCGGGGGTGGATGAGCAGTTCTTC
TRBJ2-6 | . | TRBV19 | . | CASSTRDFSGANVLTF | TGTGCCAGTAGTACCCGGGATTTCTCTGGGGCCAACGTCCTGACTTTC
TRBJ2-3 | . | TRBV28 | . | CASSLGVSGRADTQYF | TGTGCCAGCAGTTTAGGTGTGAGCGGACGAGCAGATACGCAGTATTTT
TRBJ1-2 | TRBD1 | TRBV4-3 | . | CASSQAGTVGNYGYTF | TGCGCCAGCAGCCAAGCCGGGACAGTCGGGAACTATGGCTACACCTTC
TRBJ1-1 | . | TRBV7-9 | . | CASSFLGDDTEAFF | TGTGCCAGCAGCTTCCTGGGGGACGACACTGAAGCTTTCTTT
TRBJ1-1 | TRBD1 | TRBV5-1 | . | CASWDRGKDTEAFF | TGCGCCAGTTGGGACAGGGGGAAGGATACTGAAGCTTTCTTT
TRBJ2-2 | . | TRBV11-1 | large | CASSLRPGAGELFF | TGTGCCAGCAGCTTAAGGCCAGGGGCCGGGGAGCTGTTTTTT
TRBJ2-1 | . | TRBV21-1 | . | CASSFRQAAYNEQFF | TGTGCCAGCAGCTTTCGACAGGCTGCCTACAATGAGCAGTTCTTC
TRBJ1-4 | TRBD1 | TRBV2 | . | CASSDPGGRGVEATNEKLFF | TGTGCCAGCAGTGACCCTGGTGGCAGGGGGGTCGAAGCAACTAATGAAAAACTGTTTTTT
TRBJ1-1 | TRBD1 | TRBV18 | . | CASSLTGTGNTEAFF | TGTGCCAGCTCACTCACCGGGACAGGGAACACTGAAGCTTTCTTT
TRBJ1-4 | . | TRBV7-9 | . | CASHPLGRHEKLFF | TGTGCCAGCCACCCTCTAGGCCGACATGAAAAACTGTTTTTT
TRBJ1-2 | . | TRBV7-2 | . | CASSLIGRGYTF | TGTGCCAGCAGCTTAATTGGGCGTGGCTACACCTTC
TRBJ1-2 | TRBD1 | TRBV10-3 | once | CAISTGEGYGYTF | TGTGCCATCAGCACAGGGGAAGGCTATGGCTACACCTTC
TRBJ2-5 | . | TRBV7-9 | . | CASSRTLETQYF | TGTGCCAGCAGCCGGACGTTGGAGACCCAGTACTTC
TRBJ2-3 | . | TRBV7-2 | . | CASSFAASSTDTQYF | TGTGCCAGCAGCTTTGCGGCTTCTAGCACAGATACGCAGTATTTT
TRBJ2-1 | . | TRBV28 | . | CASSEPRSPRAYNEQFF | TGTGCCAGCAGCGAACCCCGCTCCCCAAGAGCCTACAATGAGCAGTTCTTC
TRBJ2-2 | . | TRBV6-6 | . | CASTAYTGELFF | TGTGCCAGCACGGCGTATACCGGGGAGCTGTTTTTT
TRBJ1-2 | . | TRBV28 | . | CASSLGARTQGYTF | TGTGCCAGCAGTTTGGGGGCTCGGACACAGGGCTACACCTTC
TRBJ1-5 | TRBD1 | TRBV10-3 | . | CASRRTGRNQPQHF | TGTGCCAGCAGAAGGACAGGGCGCAATCAGCCCCAGCATTTT
TRBJ2-7 | . | TRBV7-9 | . | CASSLGGDISSYEQYF | TGTGCCAGCAGCTTAGGGGGGGACATAAGCTCCTACGAGCAGTACTTC
TRBJ1-5 | . | TRBV7-2 | . | CASSALGGGNQPQHF | TGTGCCAGCAGCGCTCTGGGGGGTGGCAATCAGCCCCAGCATTTT
TRBJ1-1 | . | TRBV10-1 | few | CASALNRNTEAFF | TGCGCCAGCGCCCTGAACCGGAACACTGAAGCTTTCTTT
TRBJ2-7 | TRBD1 | TRBV28 | . | CASRDRGYEQYF | TGTGCCAGCAGGGACAGGGGCTACGAGCAGTACTTC
TRBJ1-6 | . | TRBV13 | . | CASSLEANSPLHF | TGTGCCAGCAGCTTAGAGGCTAATTCACCCCTCCACTTT
TRBJ2-5 | . | TRBV7-2 | . | CASSLKAYETQYF | TGTGCCAGCAGCTTAAAAGCGTACGAGACCCAGTACTTC
TRBJ1-2 | . | TRBV2 | . | CASSEGGATNYGYTF | TGTGCCAGCAGTGAAGGTGGGGCTACTAACTATGGCTACACCTTC
TRBJ1-1 | . | TRBV6-1 | . | CASSRGWRMNTEAFF | TGTGCCAGCAGCCGGGGGTGGCGGATGAACACTGAAGCTTTCTTT
TRBJ2-7 | . | TRBV29-1 | . | CSVVMSIEQYF | TGCAGCGTTGTGATGAGCATCGAGCAGTACTTC
TRBJ1-2 | . | TRBV10-2 | once | CASSGSWRAGYTF | TGCGCCAGCAGTGGATCGTGGAGGGCTGGCTACACCTTC
TRBJ2-7 | TRBD2 | TRBV13 | . | CASSRLAGVSYEQYF | TGTGCCAGCAGCCGACTAGCGGGGGTGTCCTACGAGCAGTACTTC
TRBJ2-6 | TRBD2 | TRBV6-7 | medium-sized | CASSYGAGREICGANVLTF | TGTGCCAGCAGTTACGGCGCTGGGCGGGAGATTTGCGGGGCCAACGTCCTGACTTTC
TRBJ2-7 | TRBD1 | TRBV9 | . | CASSLGQGDYEQYF | TGTGCCAGCAGCCTCGGACAGGGAGACTACGAGCAGTACTTC
TRBJ1-2 | . | TRBV15 | few | CATSRGRQGDNYGYTF | TGTGCCACCAGCAGAGGACGACAAGGGGATAACTATGGCTACACCTTC